The entry that follows covers one T cell receptor (beta chain) sequence. The CDR3 totals 13 residues. V was shortened by 8 bases and J by 8 bases, with 18 bases between the two germline ends. CDR1 is SGHVS and CDR2 is FQNEAQ in the germline V gene. CD45RO-negative, CCR7-selected cells formed the naive CD8 fraction, which excluded terminally differentiated effector memory CD45RA+ cells. The data originate from a study of shared clonotypes between healthy human individuals. Assay: immunoSEQ multiplex PCR; the TCRdb copy retains only in-frame clones and omits some. The data hold about 2.2 million clones, with roughly 91% observed a single time.

The chain couples TRBV7-8 to TRBJ1-2; D gene unclear. The receptor was isolated from a man between 18 and 35 years old in good health. Some clones in this sample may be carry-over from other donors' samples. Sequencing used naive CD8+ T cells from PBMCs. The CDR3 DNA sequence: TGTGCCAGCTACCGGGTCCCGGGTGAGGGCTACACCTTC. Its translation: CASYRVPGEGYTF. Full variable domain (missing parts from reference TRBV7-8 and TRBJ1-2): GAGVSQSPRYKVAKRGQDVALRCDPISGHVSLFWYQQALGQGPEFLTYFQNEAQLDKSGLPSDRFFAERPEGSVSTLKIQRTQQEDSAVYLCASYRVPGEGYTFGSGTRLTVV.